One and the same sample provided the 30 T cell receptor beta chains below, sequenced in a study of long-term antiretroviral therapy in people with HIV. Investigators performed immunoSEQ version v3.0 at survey level. Clones were read by immunoSEQ multiplex PCR, and TCRdb kept only the in-frame ones, dropping some. The repertoire holds 20,000 to 25,000 clones, with around 82% as singletons. The sample consisted of unsorted PBMCs, taken 2.4 to 2.5 years after starting antiretroviral therapy. Receptor source: a man between 35 and 55 years old with HIV.

The sample holds one count of this clone. The chain joins TRBV5-1 to TRBJ2-7; D is unresolved. V lost 0 bases and J 0 bases, leaving 7 bases between the germline ends. The CDR3 has 14 residues. Germline V gives CDR1 SGHRS, CDR2 YFSETQ. The CDR3 loop reads CASSLGHSSYEQYF. The CDR3 DNA sequence: TGCGCCAGCAGCTTGGGTCACAGCTCCTACGAGCAGTACTTC. The full variable domain, rest sourced from reference TRBV5-1 and TRBJ2-7, is KAGVTQTPRYLIKTRGQQVTLSCSPISGHRSVSWYQQTPGQGLQFLFEYFSETQRNKGNFPGRFSGRQFSNSRSEMNVSTLELGDSALYLCASSLGHSSYEQYFGPGTRLTVT.

The V and J genes are TRBV10-2 and TRBJ2-7, with 8 bases lining up with TRBD2. Trimming took 7 bases from V and 4 from J; bases not matched to a gene: 9. Germline V gene data show CDR1 as WSHSY and CDR2 as SAAADI. This CDR3 has 14 amino acids. The CDR3 loop reads CASTPDGGAYEQYF. CDR3 sequence (DNA): TGCGCCAGCACCCCTGACGGGGGGGCGTACGAGCAGTACTTC.

V gene TRBV14 combines with J gene TRBJ2-5, with D possibly being TRBD1 (5 bases). This CDR3 region has 13 residues. In germline, CDR1 is SGHDN, CDR2 FVKESK. V dropped 0 bases and J dropped 7 bases, with 9 bases sitting between them. CDR3 region: CASSQEGVGTQYF. CDR3 DNA sequence: TGTGCCAGCAGCCAAGAAGGGGTAGGGACCCAGTACTTC.

The chain employs TRBV18 and TRBJ1-4; TRBD1 aligns across 8 bases. This CDR3 region has 15 residues. V gave up 6 bases and J gave up 1 base; unmatched junction bases: 4. Germline assignment: CDR1 KGHSH and CDR2 LQKENI. This CDR3 reads CASSRTGGTNEKLFF. For the CDR3, the DNA is TGTGCCAGCTCTCGAACAGGGGGAACTAATGAAAAACTGTTTTTT.

This clone was detected once. V and J are TRBV10-2 and TRBJ2-1; 10 bases agree with TRBD2. Germline V gives CDR1 WSHSY, CDR2 SAAADI. The CDR3 extends over 15 amino acids. J gave up 9 bases and V 5 bases, and 10 bases lay outside the gene matches. The CDR3, as DNA: TGCGCCAGCAGTATTAAGAGCGGGGGGGCCGGTGAGCAGTTCTTC. This gives the protein CASSIKSGGAGEQFF.

About this clone: An end of the junction differs from the germline gene, which may be a read error. This chain joins TRBV7-7 and TRBJ2-1; 11 nucleotides agree with TRBD1. Germline assignment: CDR1 SSHAT and CDR2 FNYEAQ (reference sequence). The CDR3 runs 15 residues. The CDR3: CASSAGTGGYNEQFF. The CDR3 DNA reads as TGTGCTAGCAGCGCCGGGACAGGGGGATACAATGAGCAGTTCTTC.

V is TRBV19 and J is TRBJ2-1, with TRBD2 identical over 7 bases. Looked up from germline, CDR1 is LNHDA and CDR2 is SQIVND (reference sequence). There are 14 residues in the CDR3. V gave up 8 bases and J gave up 3 bases; unmatched junction bases: 7. CDR3 in amino acids: CASSGGSYYNEQFF. CDR3 in DNA: TGTGCCAGTTCGGGCGGGAGTTACTACAATGAGCAGTTCTTC. Filled out from reference TRBV19 and TRBJ2-1, the complete variable domain reads DGGITQSPKYLFRKEGQNVTLSCEQNLNHDAMYWYRQDPGQGLRLIYYSQIVNDFQKGDIAEGYSVSREKKESFPLTVTSAQKNPTAFYLCASSGGSYYNEQFFGPGTRLTVL.

This clone was seen more than once but under ten times. This chain links TRBV19 with TRBJ1-6; D ambiguous. Looked up from germline, CDR1 is LNHDA and CDR2 is SQIVND (reference sequence). The CDR3 has 14 residues. V shed 9 bases and J shed 6 bases, with 15 bases lying between them. CDR3 amino acids: CASRPEGRNSPLHF. CDR3 nucleotides: TGTGCCAGCCGCCCCGAAGGACGTAATTCACCCCTCCACTTT.

This rearrangement joins TRBV28 to TRBJ2-7, with no clear D. V gave up 10 bases and J gave up 4 bases, with 17 bases separating them. This CDR3 has 13 residues. The germline gives CDR1 MDHEN, CDR2 SYDVKM. The CDR3 coding sequence is TGTGCCACAAATGGGCTACCCTTTTACGAGCAGTACTTC. Its protein product is CATNGLPFYEQYF.

The chain recombines TRBV18 with TRBJ1-2, with a weak D call TRBD1 (5 bases). The CDR3 spans 15 residues. Germline CDR1 reads KGHSH; CDR2 reads LQKENI. The V end was cut by 3 bases, the J end by 6 bases, with 17 bases between. The CDR3 nucleotides are TGTGCCAGCTCACCGGGGGACCTCTCCCTGGATGGCTACACCTTC. It is translated as CASSPGDLSLDGYTF. Full variable domain (missing parts from reference TRBV18 and TRBJ1-2): NAGVMQNPRHLVRRRGQEARLRCSPMKGHSHVYWYRQLPEEGLKFMVYLQKENIIDESGMPKERFSAEFPKEGPSILRIQQVVRGDSAAYFCASSPGDLSLDGYTFGSGTRLTVV.

V and J are TRBV20-1 and TRBJ2-1, with D perhaps matching TRBD1 (6 bases). The germline CDR1 and CDR2 sequences are DFQATT and SNEGSKA (reference sequence). V was cut by 6 bases and J by 14 bases, with 17 bases left in between. The CDR3 is 11 amino acids. The CDR3 spells CSARGLQGEFF. DNA of the CDR3: TGCAGTGCCAGGGGCCTCCAAGGGGAGTTCTTC.

The chain is built from TRBV5-1 and TRBJ2-1; TRBD2 agrees at 9 bases. Germline V gene sequence: CDR1 SGHRS, CDR2 YFSETQ. The ends lost 0 bases at V and 10 bases at J; junction bases unmatched: 8. This CDR3 has 15 residues. The CDR3 here is CASSLDASGTLEQFF. CDR3 coding DNA: TGCGCCAGCAGCTTGGATGCTAGCGGGACCCTCGAGCAGTTCTTC.

This chain connects TRBV19 to TRBJ1-2; 10 bases are shared with TRBD1. With V trimmed by 6 bases and J by 5 bases, 12 bases remained unmatched. Per the germline V gene, CDR1 is LNHDA and CDR2 is SQIVND (reference sequence). CDR3 size: 16 residues. CDR3 nucleotides: TGTGCCAGTAGCAGACCGAGCGCGGGACAGGGGTATGGCTACACCTTC. Its translation is CASSRPSAGQGYGYTF.

The V gene is TRBV7-9, the J gene TRBJ1-1; possible D gene TRBD1, 6 bases. Germline CDR1 SEHNR, CDR2 FQNEAQ (reference sequence). The V gene lost 5 bases and the J gene lost 5 bases, with 12 bases spanning the gap. The CDR3 is made up of 13 amino acids. The CDR3 DNA reads TGTGCCAGCAGCCCAGGGGCTTCTACTGAAGCTTTCTTT. This translates into CASSPGASTEAFF.

This clone came up once. The rearrangement links TRBV29-1 to TRBJ2-3, with a weak D call TRBD2 (5 bases). This CDR3 spans 14 amino acids. CDR1 and CDR2 from the germline V gene are SQVTM and ANQGSEA. V lost 3 bases, J lost 2 bases, and 12 bases lay in between. The CDR3 coding sequence is TGCAGCGTTGACCCCAGCGGAATCACAGATACGCAGTATTTT. Protein: CSVDPSGITDTQYF.

The chain uses TRBV13 and TRBJ2-5; D is tentatively TRBD1 or TRBD2 (5 bases each). Germline V CDR1 and CDR2: PRHDT, FYEKMQ (reference sequence). V was pared by 5 bases and J by 4 bases, with 8 bases between. The CDR3 has 12 amino acids. The CDR3 DNA reads TGTGCCAGCAGCCTGAGGGGAGAGACCCAGTACTTC. Translated, it gives CASSLRGETQYF.

V is TRBV6-5 and J is TRBJ1-1; no clear D. Trimming left V 5 bases short and J 6 bases short, with 13 bases between. The CDR3 covers 13 residues. Germline V gene sequence: CDR1 MNHEY, CDR2 SVGAGI. CDR3 sequence: CASSNPHNAEAFF. CDR3 in DNA: TGTGCCAGCAGTAATCCACATAACGCTGAAGCTTTCTTT.

The rearrangement joins TRBV19 to TRBJ1-6, with unresolved D. The germline V and J ends were trimmed by 3 bases and 0 bases, with 9 bases remaining between them. This CDR3 region has 16 residues. Germline CDR1 is LNHDA and CDR2 is SQIVND (reference sequence). CDR3 nucleotide sequence: TGTGCCAGTAGTATGGAGGCGAGCTCCTATAATTCACCCCTCCACTTT. It codes for CASSMEASSYNSPLHF.

This clone was seen only a few times. The rearrangement links TRBV7-2 to TRBJ2-7, with 9 bases identical to TRBD2. The ends lost 4 bases at V and 10 bases at J; junction bases unmatched: 20. In germline, CDR1 is SGHTA, CDR2 FQGNSA. The CDR3 covers 17 residues. The CDR3: CASSSTTVYGTSSGQYF. CDR3 sequence (DNA): TGTGCCAGCAGCTCCACAACCGTCTACGGGACTAGCTCTGGTCAGTACTTC. Variable domain in full (rest from reference TRBV7-2 and TRBJ2-7): GAGVSQSPSNKVTEKGKDVELRCDPISGHTALYWYRQSLGQGLEFLIYFQGNSAPDKSGLPSDRFSAERTGGSVSTLTIQRTQQEDSAVYLCASSSTTVYGTSSGQYFGPGTRLTVT.

Only a few counts were recorded for this clone. The gene calls are TRBV19 and TRBJ1-1, with D possibly being TRBD1 (5 bases). Per the germline V gene, CDR1 is LNHDA and CDR2 is SQIVND (reference sequence). Between the trimmed V and J ends, which lost 2 bases and 5 bases, there was a span of 12 bases. CDR3 size: 14 residues. CDR3: CASSIWGGVTEAFF. In DNA form, the CDR3 reads TGTGCCAGTAGTATATGGGGAGGGGTGACTGAAGCTTTCTTT.

The chain carries TRBV10-3 and TRBJ1-2; 7 nucleotides agree with TRBD1. Trimming cost V 2 bases and J 10 bases; bases outside gene matches: 4. The CDR3 runs to 12 residues. Germline-derived CDR1 and CDR2 are ENHRY and SYGVKD. The CDR3, as DNA: TGTGCCATCAGTGAGGGGGACAGAGACTACACCTTC. It translates to CAISEGDRDYTF.

The CDR3 loop is CSGGVGGVNTEAFF. The CDR3 DNA sequence: TGCAGCGGTGGAGTAGGAGGGGTGAACACTGAAGCTTTCTTT. This sequence joins TRBV29-1 and TRBJ1-1; D possibly corresponds to TRBD1 (5 bases). There are 14 residues in the CDR3. Germline assignment: CDR1 SQVTM and CDR2 ANQGSEA. The V and J ends lost 7 bases and 0 bases respectively, with 15 bases between them.

The rearrangement joins TRBV19 to TRBJ2-7; 7 positions agree with TRBD1. Per germline, CDR1 LNHDA and CDR2 SQIVND (reference sequence). This CDR3 contains 14 residues. V shed 5 bases and J 3 bases; nucleotides not matched to a gene: 7. CDR3: CASSPRDSDYEQYF. The CDR3 nucleotides read TGTGCCAGTAGTCCCCGGGACAGTGACTACGAGCAGTACTTC.

As regards this clone: A read error may produce the germline difference seen at one junction end. The genes are TRBV11-2 and TRBJ2-7; 7 nucleotides match TRBD1. This CDR3 has 14 residues. The germline gives CDR1 SGHAT, CDR2 FQNNGV. CDR3 amino acids: CASSLAGTAYEQYF. DNA of the CDR3: TGTGCCAGCAGTTTAGCAGGGACAGCCTACGAGCAGTACTTC.

J is TRBJ2-7 and V is TRBV5-1; D is perhaps TRBD2 (5 bases). The CDR3 loop spans 13 amino acids. Trimming removed 0 bases at V and 4 bases at J, with 8 bases between. Germline CDR1 is SGHRS and CDR2 is YFSETQ. The CDR3 DNA sequence: TGCGCCAGCAGCTTGGCGGGATTGTACGAGCAGTACTTC. Translating gives CASSLAGLYEQYF.

This chain connects TRBV4-1 to TRBJ2-1; 7 nucleotides line up with TRBD1. The length of the CDR3 is 15 residues. V dropped 0 bases and J dropped 14; count of bases not matched to a gene: 13. Germline CDR1 is MGHRA and CDR2 is YSYEKL. The CDR3 nucleotides read TGCGCCAGCAGCCAAGATCGCTTCAGGGGGACAGAAGAGTTCTTC. This translates into CASSQDRFRGTEEFF.

The V call is TRBV2, the J call TRBJ2-7; D gene unclear. The CDR3 has 15 amino acids. Germline CDR1 reads SNHLY; CDR2 reads FYNNEI. Trimming took 0 bases from V and 5 from J, leaving 14 bases between them. CDR3 region: CASSEAPMERDEQYF. For the CDR3, the DNA is TGTGCCAGCAGTGAAGCGCCAATGGAACGCGACGAGCAGTACTTC.

The chain employs TRBV9 and TRBJ1-1, with 8 positions matching TRBD1. Germline V gene lookup returns CDR1 SGDLS and CDR2 YYNGEE. This CDR3 has 14 amino acids. Germline trimming cut 3 bases from V and 6 bases from J; bases unmatched to any gene: 7. CDR3 DNA: TGTGCCAGCAGCGGGACAGGGCAGGTCTCTGAAGCTTTCTTT. Residues: CASSGTGQVSEAFF.

The chain has TRBV7-8 and TRBJ1-2; D is possibly TRBD1 (5 bases). The CDR3 contains 15 residues. Germline lookup yields CDR1 SGHVS and CDR2 FQNEAQ. Deletions cut 4 bases from V and 7 bases from J, with 19 bases between. CDR3 nucleotides: TGTGCCAGCAGCTCGACTTTCCAGGGACGGGGTGGCTACACCTTC. Its protein product is CASSSTFQGRGGYTF.

This chain joins TRBV5-1 and TRBJ1-2, with 7 positions matching TRBD1. The CDR3 covers 13 residues. CDR1 SGHRS and CDR2 YFSETQ come from the germline V gene. Trimming cost V 4 bases and J 4 bases; bases outside gene matches: 4. CDR3 sequence: CASSPGGVYGYTF. The CDR3 bases are TGCGCCAGCAGCCCAGGGGGGGTCTATGGCTACACCTTC.